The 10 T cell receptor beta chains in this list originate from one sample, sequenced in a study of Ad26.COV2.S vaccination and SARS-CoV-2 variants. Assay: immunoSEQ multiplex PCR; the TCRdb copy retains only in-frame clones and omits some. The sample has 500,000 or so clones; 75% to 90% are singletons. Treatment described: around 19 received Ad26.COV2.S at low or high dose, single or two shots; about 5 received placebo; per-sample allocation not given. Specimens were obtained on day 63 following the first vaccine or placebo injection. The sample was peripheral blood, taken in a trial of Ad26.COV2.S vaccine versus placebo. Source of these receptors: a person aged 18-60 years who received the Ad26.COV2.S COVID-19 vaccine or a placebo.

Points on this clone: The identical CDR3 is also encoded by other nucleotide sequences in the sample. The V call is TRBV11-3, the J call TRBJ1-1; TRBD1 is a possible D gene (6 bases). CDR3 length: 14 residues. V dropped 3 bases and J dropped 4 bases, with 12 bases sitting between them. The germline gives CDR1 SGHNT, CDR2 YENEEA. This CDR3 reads CASSLGGAGTEAFF. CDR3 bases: TGTGCCAGCAGCTTGGGGGGCGCTGGCACTGAAGCTTTCTTT.

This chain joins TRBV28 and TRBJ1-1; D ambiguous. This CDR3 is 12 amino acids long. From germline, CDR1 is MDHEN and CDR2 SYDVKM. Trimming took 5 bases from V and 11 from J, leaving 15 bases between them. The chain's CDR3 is CASSNREGAAFF. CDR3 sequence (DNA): TGTGCCAGCAGTAATAGAGAGGGAGCGGCTTTCTTT.

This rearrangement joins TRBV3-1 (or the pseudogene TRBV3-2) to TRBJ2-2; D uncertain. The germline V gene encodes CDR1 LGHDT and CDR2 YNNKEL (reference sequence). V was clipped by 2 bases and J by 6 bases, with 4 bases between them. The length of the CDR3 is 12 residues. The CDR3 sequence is CASSQSAGELFF. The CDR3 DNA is TGTGCCAGCAGCCAATCGGCCGGGGAGCTGTTTTTT.

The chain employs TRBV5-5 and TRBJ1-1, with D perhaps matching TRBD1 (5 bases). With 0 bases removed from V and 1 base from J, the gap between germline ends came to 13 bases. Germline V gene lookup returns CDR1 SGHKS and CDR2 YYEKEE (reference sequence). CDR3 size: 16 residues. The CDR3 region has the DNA TGTGCCAGCAGCTTGGGTCGGTCTGGGGGGAACACTGAAGCTTTCTTT. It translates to CASSLGRSGGNTEAFF.

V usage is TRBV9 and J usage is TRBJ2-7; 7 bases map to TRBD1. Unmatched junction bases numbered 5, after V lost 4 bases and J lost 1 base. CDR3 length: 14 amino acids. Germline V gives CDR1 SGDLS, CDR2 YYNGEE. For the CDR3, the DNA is TGTGCCAGCAGCTCCCGACAGGGTTCCTACGAGCAGTACGTC. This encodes CASSSRQGSYEQYV.

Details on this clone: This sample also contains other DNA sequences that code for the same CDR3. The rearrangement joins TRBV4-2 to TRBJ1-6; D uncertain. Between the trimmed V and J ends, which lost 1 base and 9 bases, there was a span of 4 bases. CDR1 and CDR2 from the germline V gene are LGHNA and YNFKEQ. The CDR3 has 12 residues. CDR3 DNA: TGTGCCAGCAGCCAAGTGGGTTCACCCCTCCACTTT. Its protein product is CASSQVGSPLHF.

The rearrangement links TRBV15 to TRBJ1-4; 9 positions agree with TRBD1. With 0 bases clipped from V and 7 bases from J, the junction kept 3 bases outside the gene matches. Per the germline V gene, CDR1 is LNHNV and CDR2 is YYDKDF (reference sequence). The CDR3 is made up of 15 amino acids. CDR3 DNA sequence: TGTGCCACCAGCAGAGACGACAGGGGGAGTGAAAAACTGTTTTTT. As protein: CATSRDDRGSEKLFF.

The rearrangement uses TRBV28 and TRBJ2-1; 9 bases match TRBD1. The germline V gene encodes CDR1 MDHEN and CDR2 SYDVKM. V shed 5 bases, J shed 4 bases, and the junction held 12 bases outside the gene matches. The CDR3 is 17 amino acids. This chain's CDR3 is CASSEGGQGAYYNEQFF. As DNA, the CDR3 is TGTGCCAGCAGTGAGGGGGGACAGGGAGCGTATTACAATGAGCAGTTCTTC.

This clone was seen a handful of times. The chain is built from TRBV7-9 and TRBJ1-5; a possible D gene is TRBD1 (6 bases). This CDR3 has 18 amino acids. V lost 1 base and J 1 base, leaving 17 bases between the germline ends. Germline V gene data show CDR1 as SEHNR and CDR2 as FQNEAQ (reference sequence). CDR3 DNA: TGTGCCAGCAGCTTAGACCGGTACGGGGGGCAGAGCAATCAGCCCCAGCATTTT. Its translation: CASSLDRYGGQSNQPQHF.

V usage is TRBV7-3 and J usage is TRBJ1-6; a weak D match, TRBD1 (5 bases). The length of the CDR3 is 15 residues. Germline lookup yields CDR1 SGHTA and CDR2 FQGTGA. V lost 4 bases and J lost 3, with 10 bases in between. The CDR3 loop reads CASSSRGGYNSPLHF. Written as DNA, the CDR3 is TGTGCCAGCAGCTCCCGCGGGGGCTATAATTCACCCCTCCACTTT.